The present TCR beta chain was sequenced within a study of OX40 agonist ivuxolimab in advanced cancers. For the study at large: Head and neck, renal cell, melanoma or hepatocellular carcinoma were the cancers that dose-escalation patients had. Of mixed ages from about 23 to 90 and averaging about 60 years, the group was 65% to 85% male.

People who had autoimmune disease history or systemic immunosuppression were excluded. Trimming shortened V by 5 bases and J by 2 bases, and 15 bases separated the two germline ends. The CDR3 has 15 residues. Per germline, CDR1 MDHEN and CDR2 SYDVKM. The assay was immunoSEQ multiplex PCR, and TCRdb's table has in-frame clones only and misses some. The table lists about 41,000 clones, roughly four fifths of them singletons. The source material was CD4+ or CD8+ T cells sorted from blood, sampled in a trial of the OX40 agonist ivuxolimab. The origin of this receptor is an adult with an advanced solid tumor such as melanoma, head and neck, liver or kidney cancer. The chain links TRBV28 to TRBJ1-1, with D possibly matching TRBD1 (5 bases). The CDR3 spells CASSGVTGYNTEAFF. Here the CDR3 DNA reads TGTGCCAGCAGTGGGGTTACAGGTTATAACACTGAAGCTTTCTTT.